The source of this T cell receptor beta chain is a study of molecular identifiers for immune sequencing clone quantification. This clonotype showed up just a few times. Its antigen is still unknown. TCRdb itself ran the PCR reads through MiXCR, one entry per CDR3 protein. This table holds about 630,000 distinct CDR3 sequences, roughly 23% found once. Study results and limitations: Clones of above 20 RNA copies carried over 99% of effector molecules; in naive cells they carried under 1%.

V lost 5 bases, J lost 4 bases, and 9 bases lay in between. The CDR3 consists of 13 residues. Per germline, CDR1 KGHDR and CDR2 SFDVKD. This receptor was obtained from a human donor in good health. Some libraries in this study had Jurkat cell RNA spiked in. V gene TRBV24-1 combines with J gene TRBJ2-3; maybe TRBD2 (6 bases). The sequencing sample was made of naive CD8+ T cells from blood, with Jurkat cell RNA spiked in. Subset in this sample: FACS-sorted CD8+CD4-CCR7+CD45RA+ naive T cells. The CDR3 nucleotides read TGTGCCACCAGTGGGCCTAGCGCAGATACGCAGTATTTT. Its translation is CATSGPSADTQYF.